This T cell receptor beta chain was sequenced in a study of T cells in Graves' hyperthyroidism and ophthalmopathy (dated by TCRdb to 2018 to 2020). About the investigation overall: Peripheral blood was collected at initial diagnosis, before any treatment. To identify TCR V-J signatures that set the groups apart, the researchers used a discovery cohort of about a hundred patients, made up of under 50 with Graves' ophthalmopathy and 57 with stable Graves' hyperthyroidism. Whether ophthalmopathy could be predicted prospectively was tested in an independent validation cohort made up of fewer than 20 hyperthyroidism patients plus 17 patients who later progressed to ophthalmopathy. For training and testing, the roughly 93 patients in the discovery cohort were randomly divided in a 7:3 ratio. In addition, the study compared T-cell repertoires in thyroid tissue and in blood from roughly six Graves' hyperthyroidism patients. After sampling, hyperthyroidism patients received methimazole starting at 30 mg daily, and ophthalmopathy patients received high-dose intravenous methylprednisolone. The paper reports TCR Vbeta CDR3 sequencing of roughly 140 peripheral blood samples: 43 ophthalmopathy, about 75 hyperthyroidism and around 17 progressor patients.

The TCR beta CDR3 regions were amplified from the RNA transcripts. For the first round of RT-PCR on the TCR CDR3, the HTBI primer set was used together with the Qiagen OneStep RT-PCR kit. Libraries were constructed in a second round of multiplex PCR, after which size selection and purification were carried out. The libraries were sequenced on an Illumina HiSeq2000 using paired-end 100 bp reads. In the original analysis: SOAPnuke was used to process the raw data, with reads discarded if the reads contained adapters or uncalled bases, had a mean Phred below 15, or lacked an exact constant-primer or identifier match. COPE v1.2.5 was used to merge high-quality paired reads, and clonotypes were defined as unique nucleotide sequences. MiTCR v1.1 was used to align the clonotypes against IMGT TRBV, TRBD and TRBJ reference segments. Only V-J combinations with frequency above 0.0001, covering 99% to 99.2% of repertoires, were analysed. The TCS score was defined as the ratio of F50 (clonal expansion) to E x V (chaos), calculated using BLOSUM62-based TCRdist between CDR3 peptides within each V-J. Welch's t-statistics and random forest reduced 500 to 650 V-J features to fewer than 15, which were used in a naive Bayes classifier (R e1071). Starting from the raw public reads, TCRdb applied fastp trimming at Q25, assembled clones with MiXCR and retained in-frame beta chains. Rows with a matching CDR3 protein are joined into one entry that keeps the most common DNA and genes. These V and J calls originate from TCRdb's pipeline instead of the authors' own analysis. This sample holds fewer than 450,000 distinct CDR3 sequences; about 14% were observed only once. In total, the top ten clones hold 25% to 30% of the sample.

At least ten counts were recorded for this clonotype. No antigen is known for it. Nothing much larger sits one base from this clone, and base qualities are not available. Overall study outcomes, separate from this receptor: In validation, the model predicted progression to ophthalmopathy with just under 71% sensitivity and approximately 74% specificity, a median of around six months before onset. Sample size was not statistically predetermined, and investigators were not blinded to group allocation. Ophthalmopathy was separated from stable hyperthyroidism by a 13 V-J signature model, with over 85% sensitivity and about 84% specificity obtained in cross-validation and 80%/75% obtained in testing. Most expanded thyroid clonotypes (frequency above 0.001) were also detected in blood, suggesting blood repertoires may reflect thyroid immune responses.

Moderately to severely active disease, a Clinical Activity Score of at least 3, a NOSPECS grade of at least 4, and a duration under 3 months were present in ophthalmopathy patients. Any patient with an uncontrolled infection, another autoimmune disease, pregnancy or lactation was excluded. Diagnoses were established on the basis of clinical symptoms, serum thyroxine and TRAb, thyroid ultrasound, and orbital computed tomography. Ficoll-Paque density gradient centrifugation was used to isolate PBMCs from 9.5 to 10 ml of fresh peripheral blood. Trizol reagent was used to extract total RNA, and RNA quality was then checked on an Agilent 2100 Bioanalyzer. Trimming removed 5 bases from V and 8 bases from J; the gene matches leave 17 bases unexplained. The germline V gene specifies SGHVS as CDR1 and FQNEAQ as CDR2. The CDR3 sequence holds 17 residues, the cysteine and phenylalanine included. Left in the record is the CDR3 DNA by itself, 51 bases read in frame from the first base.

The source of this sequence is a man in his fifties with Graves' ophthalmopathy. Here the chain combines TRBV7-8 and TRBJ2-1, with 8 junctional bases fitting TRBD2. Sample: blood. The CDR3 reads CASSPTRVPGTSYEQFF. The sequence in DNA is TGTGCCAGCAGCCCTACCCGCGTTCCCGGGACTAGTTATGAGCAGTTCTTC.